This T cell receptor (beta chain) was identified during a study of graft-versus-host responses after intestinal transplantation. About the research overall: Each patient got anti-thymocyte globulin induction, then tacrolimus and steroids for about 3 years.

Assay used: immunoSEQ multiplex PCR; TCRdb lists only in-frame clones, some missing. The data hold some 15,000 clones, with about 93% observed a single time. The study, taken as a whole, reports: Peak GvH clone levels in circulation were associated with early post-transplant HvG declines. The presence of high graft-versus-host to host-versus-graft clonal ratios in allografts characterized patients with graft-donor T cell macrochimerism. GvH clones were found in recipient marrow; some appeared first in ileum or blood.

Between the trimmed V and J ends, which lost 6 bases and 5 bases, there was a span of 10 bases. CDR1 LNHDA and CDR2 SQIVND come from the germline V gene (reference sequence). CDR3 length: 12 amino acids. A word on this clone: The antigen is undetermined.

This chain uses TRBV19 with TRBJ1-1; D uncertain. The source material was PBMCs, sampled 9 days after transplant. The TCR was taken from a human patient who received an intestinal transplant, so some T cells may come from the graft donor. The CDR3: CASRTGGTEAFF. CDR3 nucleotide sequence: TGTGCCAGTAGGACGGGCGGAACTGAAGCTTTCTTT.